This paragraph covers one T cell receptor beta chain sequence. Antigen specificity is unknown. This record comes from a study of cytomegalovirus exposure and HLA in healthy donors. Regarding the study as a whole: Under in vitro conditions, a few CMV-associated chains were confirmed as specific for CMV antigens.

With 60 Vbeta and 13 Jbeta primers, the PCR was carried out. Profiling relied on immunoSEQ multiplex PCR, and the TCRdb table lists in-frame clones only, not all of them. Of more than 75,000 clones detected, just under 90% appear once; the ten largest clones hold roughly 2.2%. The sequence derives from a man between 18 and 35 years old in good health and CMV-seronegative. Sequencing was done on a sample of PBMCs.

For the CDR3, the DNA is TGCGCCAGCAGAGGAGAAAGGCAGGGATGGGACACTGAAGCTTTCTTT. This encodes CASRGERQGWDTEAFF. The chain uses TRBV5-1 and TRBJ1-1, with D possibly matching TRBD1 (5 bases). V was clipped by 5 bases and J by 3 bases, with 20 bases between them. The CDR3 has 16 amino acids. CDR1 is SGHRS, CDR2 YFSETQ, per germline.